The rows below give T cell receptor beta chains drawn from one sample of a study of T cell changes during pregnancy in multiple sclerosis. Profiling relied on immunoSEQ multiplex PCR, and the TCRdb table lists in-frame clones only, not all of them. This sample has about 59,000 clones, with 93% found just once. The material sequenced was CD4+ T cells from peripheral blood mononuclear cells, taken before pregnancy. These receptors were obtained from a female donor with multiple sclerosis, enrolled in a pregnancy study. Each CDR3 is given without its conserved first and last residue. Each record gives: CDR3 protein, V gene, J gene.

CDR3 protein: ASSIFSGLSYEQY
V gene: TRBV19
J gene: TRBJ2-7

CDR3 protein: ASSQEFRGTEAF
V gene: TRBV14
J gene: TRBJ1-1

CDR3 protein: AINVTSWVNYEQY
V gene: TRBV10-3
J gene: TRBJ2-7

CDR3 protein: ASSFVQGAGEQY
V gene: TRBV27
J gene: TRBJ2-7

CDR3 protein: ASSLLERRSYNEQF
V gene: TRBV27
J gene: TRBJ2-1

CDR3 protein: ASSIWDRGNTGELF
V gene: TRBV9
J gene: TRBJ2-2

CDR3 protein: ASSFRTSGSSTQY
V gene: TRBV27
J gene: TRBJ2-3

CDR3 protein: ASSLVFGGSIMNTEAF
V gene: TRBV7-8
J gene: TRBJ1-1

CDR3 protein: ASSAGTGVNTGELF
V gene: TRBV7-6
J gene: TRBJ2-2

CDR3 protein: ASSLVGIAGGEEQF
V gene: TRBV13
J gene: TRBJ2-1

CDR3 protein: ASSQTRERAF
V gene: TRBV7-9
J gene: TRBJ1-1

CDR3 protein: ASTNRASGPRRYEQY
V gene: TRBV21-1
J gene: TRBJ2-7

CDR3 protein: ASTLDLAGGNDEQF
V gene: TRBV5-1
J gene: TRBJ2-1

CDR3 protein: ASSIGAGLAGPSSYNEQF
V gene: TRBV19
J gene: TRBJ2-1

CDR3 protein: ASSHQGEAF
V gene: TRBV4-1
J gene: TRBJ1-1

CDR3 protein: ASSLVGGGAGF
V gene: TRBV5-5
J gene: TRBJ2-1

CDR3 protein: ASNTGSETQY
V gene: TRBV28
J gene: TRBJ2-5

CDR3 protein: ASSVGQVNYGYT
V gene: TRBV13
J gene: TRBJ1-2

CDR3 protein: ASSHTGTRVQSGANVLT
V gene: TRBV7-2
J gene: TRBJ2-6

CDR3 protein: ASRLTGTGTEKLF
V gene: TRBV6-5
J gene: TRBJ1-4

CDR3 protein: ASSLRQTRSYNEQF
V gene: TRBV7-2
J gene: TRBJ2-1

CDR3 protein: AISESGLSTGRNTGELF
V gene: TRBV10-3
J gene: TRBJ2-2

CDR3 protein: ASSDGTGSVYT
V gene: TRBV5-1
J gene: TRBJ1-2

CDR3 protein: ASTKTAGFFGTEAF
V gene: TRBV27
J gene: TRBJ1-1

CDR3 protein: ASSQEGGRYTEAF
V gene: TRBV14
J gene: TRBJ1-1

CDR3 protein: SSQMRSGVGGNEQF
V gene: TRBV29-1
J gene: TRBJ2-1

CDR3 protein: ASSQDLGRETQY
V gene: TRBV4-2
J gene: TRBJ2-5

CDR3 protein: ASSVASGNTGELF
V gene: TRBV9
J gene: TRBJ2-2

CDR3 protein: ASSFTAGATDTQY
V gene: TRBV13
J gene: TRBJ2-3

CDR3 protein: ASSRGRVDNEQF
V gene: TRBV2
J gene: TRBJ2-1

CDR3 protein: ASLGTGGNEAF
V gene: TRBV25-1
J gene: TRBJ1-1

CDR3 protein: ASSYMGAQNTQY
V gene: TRBV6-5
J gene: TRBJ2-3

CDR3 protein: ASSIKRTSGRGNEQF
V gene: TRBV19
J gene: TRBJ2-1

CDR3 protein: ASRPSGGLNTEAF
V gene: TRBV19
J gene: TRBJ1-1

CDR3 protein: ASSVAQGLLTYNEQF
V gene: TRBV9
J gene: TRBJ2-1

CDR3 protein: ASSLIRGSNEQF
V gene: TRBV7-3
J gene: TRBJ2-1

CDR3 protein: ASNRGGTVNSPLH
V gene: TRBV2
J gene: TRBJ1-6

CDR3 protein: ASSGGVTDTQY
V gene: TRBV7-9
J gene: TRBJ2-3

CDR3 protein: ASSSISSSGFGLSNEQF
V gene: TRBV11-3
J gene: TRBJ2-1

CDR3 protein: ASSLGLASETQY
V gene: TRBV5-4
J gene: TRBJ2-5

CDR3 protein: ASSLALTSGRFHEQY
V gene: TRBV11-2
J gene: TRBJ2-7

CDR3 protein: ASRLGEVTEAF
V gene: TRBV7-2
J gene: TRBJ1-1

CDR3 protein: ASSLDSMNTEAF
V gene: TRBV11-3
J gene: TRBJ1-1

CDR3 protein: ASSFGQGAREQY
V gene: TRBV5-4
J gene: TRBJ2-7

CDR3 protein: AISKGLAGIQY
V gene: TRBV10-3
J gene: TRBJ2-4

CDR3 protein: ATRQAQETQY
V gene: TRBV19
J gene: TRBJ2-5

CDR3 protein: ASSRVQDSLL
V gene: TRBV5-4
J gene: TRBJ2-1